These T cell receptor beta chains were read from a single sample in a study of tumor and adjacent non-tumor tissue in lung cancer. TCRdb reprocessed the multiplex PCR reads with MiXCR, giving one entry per CDR3 protein. The data hold about 110,000 distinct CDR3 sequences, with around 80% observed a single time. Sequenced material: lung tumor tissue. The receptors here all came from a woman aged 60 to 75 with non-small cell lung cancer. CDR3s include the opening cysteine and the closing phenylalanine or tryptophan. Fields, in order: V gene, clone size, D gene, J gene, CDR3 protein, CDR3 DNA. D genes are given only for firm matches. Clone size is shown for a subset of rows, as once, few, many or a class of expanded clone.

TRBV20-1	NA	NA	TRBJ1-5	CGTRGQSIGNQPQHF	TGCGGTACTAGAGGACAATCTATTGGCAATCAGCCCCAGCATTTT
TRBV20-1	many	NA	TRBJ2-1	CSASPRERSYNEQFF	TGCAGTGCTAGCCCCCGGGAGAGGTCCTACAATGAGCAGTTCTTC
TRBV30	NA	TRBD1	TRBJ1-5	CAWNGQGGQPQQF	TGTGCCTGGAACGGACAGGGAGGTCAGCCCCAGCAATTT
TRBV11-2	NA	NA	TRBJ2-3	CASSLDGLPLDMQYF	TGTGCCAGTAGCTTAGACGGACTGCCGCTGGATATGCAGTATTTT
TRBV11-1	NA	NA	TRBJ1-2	CANCSQGPLYGYTF	TGTGCCAATTGCTCACAGGGCCCGCTCTATGGCTACACCTTC
TRBV7-2	NA	TRBD1	TRBJ1-2	CASSLRRGLDDYTF	TGTGCCAGCAGCTTACGAAGGGGGCTGGATGACTACACCTTC
TRBV11-2	many	NA	TRBJ1-2	CASITLWGTAGINYGYTF	TGTGCCAGCATTACTCTATGGGGCACCGCAGGAATTAACTATGGCTACACCTTC
TRBV20-1	few	TRBD1	TRBJ1-2	CSILPGQGGYGYTF	TGCAGTATTCTACCCGGACAGGGGGGCTATGGCTACACCTTC
TRBV11-1	NA	TRBD2	TRBJ2-1	CTSSLELTSGRHNEQFF	TGTACCAGCAGTTTAGAGTTAACTAGCGGGCGCCACAATGAGCAGTTCTTC
TRBV28	NA	TRBD1	TRBJ1-1	CASSITGGTDAFF	TGTGCCAGCAGCATTACAGGGGGCACTGACGCTTTCTTT
TRBV9	NA	NA	TRBJ1-1	CASSVSQDDREAFF	TGTGCCAGCAGCGTATCGCAGGACGACCGCGAAGCTTTCTTT
TRBV20-1	few	NA	TRBJ2-7	CNARRQTGEQYF	TGCAATGCTAGAAGACAAACGGGGGAGCAGTACTTC
TRBV10-3	many	TRBD2	TRBJ2-1	CAISLAGGPTAFF	TGTGCCATCAGTTTAGCGGGAGGGCCGACCGCGTTCTTC
TRBV5-5	NA	NA	TRBJ2-7	CPSILDAGGQYF	TGTCCCAGCATCCTGGACGCGGGCGGGCAGTACTTC
TRBV6-1	NA	NA	TRBJ1-5	CASKSNRDGQPQHF	TGTGCTAGCAAAAGCAACAGGGACGGTCAGCCCCAGCATTTT
TRBV4-1	once	TRBD1	TRBJ1-5	CASRYSVGTENQTQHF	TGCGCCAGCAGGTATTCCGTCGGGACAGAAAATCAGACCCAGCATTTT
TRBV29-1	NA	TRBD1	TRBJ1-6	CNCGDSQGISPLHF	TGCAACTGCGGGGACAGTCAAGGCATTTCACCCCTCCACTTT
TRBV20-1	NA	NA	TRBJ2-7	CSASVTRWGSPGEQYF	TGCAGTGCCAGTGTGACGCGATGGGGTTCCCCTGGCGAGCAGTACTTC
TRBV5-4	few	NA	TRBJ1-3	CASSLPGQASGNTIYF	TGTGCCAGCAGCCTACCTGGACAAGCCTCTGGAAACACCATATATTTT
TRBV11-2	NA	NA	TRBJ1-6	CASSLGPLNSPPHF	TGTGCCAGCAGCCTGGGACCCTTGAATTCACCCCCCCACTTT